This T cell receptor beta chain comes out of a study of blood T cell repertoires in COVID-19. As for the study in general: Sources were T cells, B-cell-depleted T cells, or PBMCs; the material itself was cDNA or gDNA.

The V and J ends lost 4 bases and 7 bases, in that order; junction bases with no gene match: 6. The germline V gene has CDR1 KGHSH and CDR2 LQKENI. This CDR3 contains 16 residues. Original processing methods: Reference gene primer amplification gave nucleated cell count estimates. Here immunoSEQ multiplex PCR was the method, and the copy in TCRdb shows in-frame clones only, minus some. That table furnishes V, J and clone size, whereas the DNA furnished D and trimming. In the table there are 45,000 to 75,000 clones, about 86% of which are singletons. This chain links TRBV18 with TRBJ1-6; the match to TRBD1 covers 11 bases. The sequence was collected from a man in his 60s with acute or convalescent COVID-19. The specimen was peripheral blood. In DNA, the CDR3 is TGTGCCAGCTCACGGACAGGGGGCGTTGAGAATTCACCCCTCCACTTT. This codes for CASSRTGGVENSPLHF.